These T cell receptor beta chains were read from a single sample in a study of blood T cells in healthy people across ages. TCRdb re-called the 5' RACE reads through MiXCR, storing one row per CDR3 protein. The sample lists about 1.7 million distinct CDR3 sequences, under 30% occurring once. Sequenced sample: blood. These TCRs come from a woman aged 25-40 years in good health. The CDR3 runs from the conserved cysteine through the conserved F or W.

>TRBV9
CVSSVKSSQETQYF
>TRBV7-2
CASTRGRGNNEQFF
>TRBV7-2
CASSLDGSEGGTQYF
>TRBV29-1
CSVELNIQYF
>TRBV4-1
CASSQDSGTGIQQPQHF
>TRBV5-5
CASSLVLTSTGTTDTQYF
>TRBV7-8
CASSLGRGQRAYEQYF
>TRBV30
CAWRDRGSPLHF
>TRBV7-3
CASSPWTDLPYEQYF
>TRBV5-1
CASSPRLAGGSSYNEQFF
>TRBV20-1
CSARWSASNQPQHF
>TRBV27
CASSHPGKRDGYTF
>TRBV11-2
CASSLDMDTQYF
>TRBV6-6
CAAGDQPGEQYF
>TRBV5-1
CASSPEPGNPTDTQYF
>TRBV19
CASTTGDNSPLHF
>TRBV28
CASLKLAGVASEQFF
>TRBV5-1
CAGNGEAYEQYF
>TRBV7-2
CASSPSGITPYGYTF
>TRBV7-2
CASSRKTSDYNEQFF
>TRBV30
CAWSKDRVGERYF
>TRBV6-2/TRBV6-3
CASSKAVEAGEQYF
>TRBV4-3
CASSQEALNTEAFF
>TRBV7-9
CASSMKQGLLNYGYTF
>TRBV24-1
CATSDPGTGYSYEQYF
>TRBV10-3
CAISEFGAGAEAFF
>TRBV5-1
CASSLGAGTGIQYF
>TRBV28
CASRRQGGTGELFF
>TRBV12-3/TRBV12-4
CASSSYGGGTKDEQYF
>TRBV29-1
CSVSGSRTDTQYF
>TRBV29-1
CSVEDSGVGQGARGYGYTF
>TRBV5-1
CASSPLDGPGEQYF
>TRBV6-2/TRBV6-3
CASSYSSYGTSGTYEQYF
>TRBV15
CATSREASGNTDTQYF
>TRBV7-2
CASSLAGGGETRYF
>TRBV12-3/TRBV12-4
CASSWSGALVDEQFF
>TRBV12-3/TRBV12-4
CASTLGLGQPQHF
>TRBV2
CASNSRRGVGETQYF
>TRBV9
CASSVEIENSPLHF
>TRBV5-1
CASSSAQQATGGNTIYF
>TRBV28
CASSLLLPGQGYDYTF
>TRBV7-2
CASTRDGGENTGELFF
>TRBV15
CATSRGAGYGTDTQYF
>TRBV20-1
CSAREWDGVYGYTF
>TRBV15
CATSGTGTFPDTQYF
>TRBV9
CASSVTGGRTEAFF
>TRBV3-1
CASSQDPGGGYEQYF